This TCR beta chain appears in the sequencing data of a study of shared clonotypes between healthy human individuals. V shed 3 bases and J shed 6 bases, with 12 bases lying between them. From germline, CDR1 is MRHNA and CDR2 SNTAGT. The CDR3 spans 13 residues. As processed by the authors: ImmunoSEQ gave junction-only sequences without quality scores, so filtering differed. Produced via immunoSEQ multiplex PCR; TCRdb's table is partial and in-frame only. The DNA was the basis for D and trimming; V, J and clone size are from that table. The sample yields around 500,000 clones, roughly 85% seen once. The sequence was collected from a woman aged 40-49 years in good health. Some clones in this sample may be carry-over from other donors' samples. Sequencing was done on a sample of PBMCs. The V call is TRBV6-4, the J call TRBJ2-7; D is possibly TRBD1 or TRBD2 (5 bases each). Here the CDR3 reads CASSEGERGEQYF. The CDR3, as DNA: TGTGCCAGCAGTGAGGGGGAACGGGGCGAGCAGTACTTC.